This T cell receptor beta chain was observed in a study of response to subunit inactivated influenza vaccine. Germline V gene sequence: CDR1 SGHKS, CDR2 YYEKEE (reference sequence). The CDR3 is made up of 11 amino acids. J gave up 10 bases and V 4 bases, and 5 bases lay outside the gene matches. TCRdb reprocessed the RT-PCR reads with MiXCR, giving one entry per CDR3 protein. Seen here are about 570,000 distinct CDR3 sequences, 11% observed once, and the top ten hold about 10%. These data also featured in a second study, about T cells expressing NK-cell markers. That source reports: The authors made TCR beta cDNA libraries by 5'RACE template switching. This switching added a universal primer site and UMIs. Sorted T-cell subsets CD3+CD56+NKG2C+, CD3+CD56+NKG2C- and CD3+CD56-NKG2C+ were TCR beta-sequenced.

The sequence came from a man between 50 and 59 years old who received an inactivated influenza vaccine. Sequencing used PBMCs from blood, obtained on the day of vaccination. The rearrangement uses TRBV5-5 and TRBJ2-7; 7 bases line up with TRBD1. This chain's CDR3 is CASSVGTAQYF. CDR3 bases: TGTGCCAGCAGCGTCGGGACAGCACAGTACTTC.